A single sample is the source of the 7 T cell receptor beta chains below, sequenced in a study of blood T cells in healthy people across ages. Primers used in a second PCR of about 6 to 12 cycles were a sample-barcoded 5' primer and a J-beta primer mix. MiXCR, run by TCRdb on the 5' RACE reads, gives a single entry per CDR3 protein. The sample yields around 1.7 million distinct CDR3 sequences, approximately 30% seen once. Specimen: blood. Receptors were obtained from a woman in her twenties or thirties in good health.

The genes are TRBV7-3 and TRBJ2-5, with no clear D. V was clipped by 0 bases and J by 4 bases, with 6 bases between them. Germline V gives CDR1 SGHTA, CDR2 FQGTGA. CDR3 length equals 13 residues. The chain's CDR3 is CASSLTWGETQYF. For the CDR3, the DNA is TGTGCCAGCAGCTTAACGTGGGGAGAGACCCAGTACTTC.

At least ten counts were recorded for this clonotype. The rearrangement uses TRBV12-3 or TRBV12-4 and TRBJ2-5, with TRBD2 identical over 7 bases. The CDR3 covers 14 residues. V dropped 5 bases and J dropped 3; count of bases not matched to a gene: 6. Written as DNA, the CDR3 is TGTGCCAGCAGTCCTCCTAGCGGAAAAGAGACCCAGTACTTC. Residues: CASSPPSGKETQYF.

This clonotype was counted between two and nine times. The chain recombines TRBV12-3 or TRBV12-4 with TRBJ2-4; maybe TRBD1 (6 bases). Trimming pared 5 bases from V and 12 bases from J, leaving 11 bases between. This CDR3 is 11 amino acids long. The CDR3 loop is CASSIQGDQYF. In DNA form, the CDR3 reads TGTGCCAGCAGTATACAGGGAGATCAGTACTTC.

This clonotype has more than one count but fewer than ten. The genes are TRBV27 and TRBJ2-3, with D unresolved. The CDR3 sequence is 13 residues long. The V gene lost 9 bases and the J gene lost 0 bases, with 10 bases spanning the gap. CDR1 and CDR2 (germline): MNHEY, SMNVEV (reference sequence). CDR3 bases: TGTGCCAGTCGGAAACCTAGCACAGATACGCAGTATTTT. It is translated as CASRKPSTDTQYF.

The genes are TRBV7-4 and TRBJ1-1, with D perhaps TRBD1 (5 bases). The germline V gene has CDR1 SGHVT and CDR2 SQSDAQ. Between the trimmed V and J ends, which lost 2 bases and 3 bases, there was a span of 13 bases. The CDR3 sequence is 15 residues long. The CDR3 DNA follows: TGTGCCAGCAGCTTATCTTACATGGGGGACACTGAAGCTTTCTTT. Protein product: CASSLSYMGDTEAFF.

As to this clonotype: A much larger clone differs from this one at a single base, so this may be a read error. The rearrangement links TRBV5-1 to TRBJ2-7; D gene uncertain. V lost 1 base, J lost 7 bases, and 15 bases lay in between. The CDR3 spans 14 residues. Per germline, CDR1 SGHRS and CDR2 YFSETQ. CDR3 protein: CASSLTGYQGEQYF. The CDR3 coding sequence is TGCGCCAGCAGCTTGACCGGCTACCAAGGGGAGCAGTACTTC.

The chain recombines TRBV20-1 with TRBJ2-5; D is ambiguous. Germline lookup yields CDR1 DFQATT and CDR2 SNEGSKA (reference sequence). Between the trimmed V and J ends, which lost 0 bases and 5 bases, there was a span of 10 bases. This CDR3 contains 13 residues. Here the CDR3 reads CSARDSSMETQYF. The DNA for the CDR3 is TGCAGTGCTAGAGATTCCTCCATGGAGACCCAGTACTTC.